Listed here is a single T cell receptor (beta chain). No antigen is known for it. Stated treatment: oral pan-JAK inhibitor, 5-10 mg twice daily. T lymphocytes (CD4+ and CD8+) were sorted from PBMCs. The data are from a study of CD8+ T cells in alopecia areata. Study at large: Treatment of the treated patients consisted of oral tofacitinib, 5 to 10 mg twice daily. The authors scored treated patients' severity by affected scalp percentage. The study, taken as a whole, reports: Relative to mice, TCR sharing across patients was less clear, a difference possibly HLA-related.

Extracted from the samples, RNA was reverse transcribed into cDNA to serve as the sequencing template. Some clones are missing from TCRdb's copy, which holds only in-frame ones; the method was immunoSEQ multiplex PCR. The sample has 200,000 to 250,000 clones; 50% to 75% are singletons. The CDR3 is made up of 20 amino acids. V is TRBV21-1 and J is TRBJ2-1; the D call in the table, TRBD2, was not verified against the DNA. TRBV21-1 is annotated as a pseudogene. The material was CD4+ T cells sorted from blood, obtained at week 4, from a patient treated with tofacitinib. This TCR derives from a human donor with alopecia areata. The CDR3 here is CASSKDLSGYLSVRVDEQFF. The CDR3 DNA sequence: TGTGCCAGCAGCAAAGACCTAAGCGGATATTTGTCCGTAAGGGTGGATGAGCAGTTCTTC.